Below, 21 T cell receptor beta chains from the same sample are listed, as sequenced in a study of cytotoxic CD8 clonotypes in ibrutinib-treated CLL. The repertoire was sequenced with immunoSEQ multiplex PCR; TCRdb's copy has only in-frame clones and lacks some. The sample yields about 11,000 clones, approximately 81% seen once. Material: PBMCs, obtained at disease progression, from a patient treated with ibrutinib. These receptors all stem from a human donor with chronic lymphocytic leukemia.

V is TRBV28 and J is TRBJ1-5; D gene ambiguous. The germline gives CDR1 MDHEN, CDR2 SYDVKM. Trimming took off 4 bases at V and 3 bases at J, with 13 bases between the two ends. The CDR3 is made up of 15 amino acids. The CDR3 nucleotides are TGTGCCAGCAGTTCCTCGGGAGGAAACAATCAGCCCCAGCATTTT. Translating it yields CASSSSGGNNQPQHF.

The chain is built from TRBV27 and TRBJ2-7, with TRBD1 identical over 11 bases. The length of the CDR3 is 14 residues. V lost 5 bases, J lost 4 bases, and 4 bases stayed unmatched. Germline V gene lookup returns CDR1 MNHEY and CDR2 SMNVEV (reference sequence). The CDR3 loop is CASSPWDRGYEQYF. The CDR3 nucleotides read TGTGCCAGCAGTCCCTGGGACAGGGGGTACGAGCAGTACTTC.

The V call is TRBV9, the J call TRBJ2-2; either TRBD1 or TRBD2 may supply D (5 bases each). This CDR3 contains 14 residues. Germline CDR1 is SGDLS and CDR2 is YYNGEE. Trimming shortened V by 0 bases and J by 7 bases, and 10 bases separated the two germline ends. CDR3: CASSVGGGIGELFF. CDR3 coding DNA: TGTGCCAGCAGCGTAGGTGGGGGAATCGGGGAGCTGTTTTTT.

This clone was recorded a few times. The V gene is TRBV28, the J gene TRBJ1-2; D remains ambiguous. Per the germline V gene, CDR1 is MDHEN and CDR2 is SYDVKM. V lost 5 bases and J 8 bases, leaving 9 bases between the germline ends. CDR3 length: 11 amino acids. The CDR3 reads CASSDMGGYTF. CDR3 nucleotides: TGTGCCAGCAGTGACATGGGGGGCTACACCTTC.

The genes are TRBV6-6 and TRBJ1-2, with 8 bases matching TRBD1. Losses at the gene ends were 2 bases for V and 12 bases for J; bases not matched to a gene: 14. The CDR3 is 15 amino acids. Germline CDR1 MNHNY, CDR2 SVGAGI (reference sequence). The CDR3 is CASSYLGQESYGDTF. Written as DNA, the CDR3 is TGTGCCAGCAGTTACCTGGGACAGGAATCCTATGGAGACACCTTC.

V and J are TRBV27 and TRBJ2-4, with TRBD1 matching 9 bases. The CDR3 runs to 16 residues. Trimming cost V 6 bases and J 8 bases; bases outside gene matches: 14. Germline assignment: CDR1 MNHEY and CDR2 SMNVEV (reference sequence). This chain's CDR3 is CASSPIRTGVEDIQYF. DNA of the CDR3: TGTGCCAGCAGCCCAATAAGGACAGGGGTTGAAGACATTCAGTACTTC.

This clone was observed a handful of times. This sequence joins TRBV19 and TRBJ1-5, with 7 nucleotides matching TRBD1. Germline-derived CDR1 and CDR2 are LNHDA and SQIVND (reference sequence). The CDR3 has 15 residues. Trimming cost V 5 bases and J 4 bases; bases outside gene matches: 8. Here the CDR3 reads CASSGQTGRNQPQHF. Written as DNA, the CDR3 is TGTGCCAGTAGTGGGCAGACAGGGCGGAATCAGCCCCAGCATTTT.

The chain has TRBV29-1 and TRBJ2-2; the D is unclear. CDR1 SQVTM and CDR2 ANQGSEA come from the germline V gene. V lost 4 bases and J 6 bases, leaving 9 bases between the germline ends. The CDR3 spans 12 residues. In DNA, the CDR3 is TGCAGCGTTGGAGGAAAGGCCGGGGAGCTGTTTTTT. It is translated as CSVGGKAGELFF.

The gene calls are TRBV6-4 and TRBJ2-6, with TRBD1 matching over 10 bases. This CDR3 spans 15 amino acids. Losses at the gene ends were 6 bases for V and 9 bases for J; bases not matched to a gene: 8. Looked up from germline, CDR1 is MRHNA and CDR2 is SNTAGT. In nucleotides, the CDR3 is TGTGCCAGCAGAACCGGGACAGGGGTGGTCAACGTCCTGACTTTC. Its protein product is CASRTGTGVVNVLTF.

The V and J genes are TRBV27 and TRBJ1-1; maybe TRBD1 (6 bases). CDR3 length: 14 residues. Germline V gene sequence: CDR1 MNHEY, CDR2 SMNVEV (reference sequence). Trimming left V 4 bases short and J 3 bases short, with 12 bases between. CDR3 bases: TGTGCCAGCAGTTACAGGGCTTCCTACACTGAAGCTTTCTTT. The encoded protein is CASSYRASYTEAFF.

V gene TRBV2 combines with J gene TRBJ1-4; D unclear. Trimming took off 4 bases at V and 3 bases at J, with 9 bases between the two ends. Germline V gene lookup returns CDR1 SNHLY and CDR2 FYNNEI. The CDR3 contains 14 residues. This chain's CDR3 is CASSGERSNEKLFF. The CDR3 coding sequence is TGTGCCAGCAGTGGAGAGAGATCTAATGAAAAACTGTTTTTT.

The chain employs TRBV6-1 and TRBJ2-5; D call uncertain. V lost 7 bases, J lost 4 bases, and 7 bases lay in between. The CDR3 has 11 residues. The germline gives CDR1 MNHNS, CDR2 SASEGT. Written as DNA, the CDR3 is TGTGCCAGCAACAACAGAGAGACCCAGTACTTC. It yields the protein CASNNRETQYF.

The chain has TRBV7-3 and TRBJ2-2; no firm D call. V shed 6 bases and J shed 5 bases, with 7 bases lying between them. CDR3 length: 12 residues. Germline loops: CDR1 SGHTA, CDR2 FQGTGA. This CDR3 reads CASSYDTGELFF. In nucleotides, the CDR3 is TGTGCCAGCAGTTACGATACCGGGGAGCTGTTTTTT.

This clone was recorded a few times. The chain is built from TRBV14 and TRBJ1-4; D is unresolved. V was clipped by 0 bases and J by 10 bases, with 12 bases between them. CDR1 SGHDN and CDR2 FVKESK come from the germline V gene. The CDR3 length is 14 residues. CDR3 sequence (DNA): TGTGCCAGCAGCCAAGATTGGAGTAGTGGAAAACTGTTTTTT. Protein sequence: CASSQDWSSGKLFF.

This chain uses TRBV4-2 with TRBJ2-3; D is uncertain. The CDR3 runs to 13 residues. In germline, CDR1 is LGHNA, CDR2 YNFKEQ. V lost 1 base and J lost 2, with 4 bases in between. The CDR3 spells CASSQGHTDTQYF. The CDR3 bases are TGTGCCAGCAGCCAAGGTCACACAGATACGCAGTATTTT.

The chain links TRBV14 to TRBJ2-5, with 7 nucleotides matching TRBD2. Unmatched junction bases numbered 3, after V lost 4 bases and J lost 1 base. There are 14 residues in the CDR3. Germline V lookup: CDR1 SGHDN, CDR2 FVKESK. The CDR3 here is CASSRQRGQETQYF. The CDR3 DNA is TGTGCCAGCAGCCGACAGCGGGGCCAAGAGACCCAGTACTTC.

The V and J genes are TRBV7-9 and TRBJ2-5; D gene uncertain. V lost 5 bases, J lost 4 bases, and 8 bases lay in between. In germline, CDR1 is SEHNR, CDR2 FQNEAQ (reference sequence). CDR3 length equals 12 residues. CDR3 region: CASSQLAETQYF. The CDR3 region has the DNA TGTGCCAGCAGCCAGTTAGCAGAGACCCAGTACTTC.

This clone rates as medium-sized. The CDR3 DNA reads as TGCGCCAGCAGCCAAGTACACAGAGTGGGCTCCTACGAGCAGTACTTC. Protein: CASSQVHRVGSYEQYF. V usage is TRBV4-1 and J usage is TRBJ2-7; no reliable D call. Trimming left V 1 base short and J 0 bases short, with 13 bases between. The CDR3 extends over 16 amino acids. CDR1 MGHRA and CDR2 YSYEKL come from the germline V gene.

This chain uses TRBV19 with TRBJ1-6, with 11 bases lining up with TRBD1. The CDR3 spans 15 residues. The germline gives CDR1 LNHDA, CDR2 SQIVND (reference sequence). J gave up 7 bases and V 4 bases, and 3 bases lay outside the gene matches. CDR3 nucleotide sequence: TGTGCCAGTAGTACCGGGACAGGGGGAAATTCACCCCTCCACTTT. Translated: CASSTGTGGNSPLHF.

The chain carries TRBV13 and TRBJ2-7; unclear D gene. This CDR3 is built from 13 residues. CDR1 is PRHDT and CDR2 is FYEKMQ in the germline V gene (reference sequence). V lost 3 bases and J lost 2, with 8 bases in between. The DNA for the CDR3 is TGTGCCAGCAGCTTCAGAGGCCCCTACGAGCAGTACTTC. Translating it yields CASSFRGPYEQYF.

V is TRBV5-6 and J is TRBJ2-4; TRBD1 matches 7 bases. Germline V gene lookup returns CDR1 SGHDT and CDR2 YYEEEE. There are 16 residues in the CDR3. V lost 1 base and J lost 2; bases outside the gene matches: 6. The CDR3 protein is CASSLTGAGTKNIQYF. As DNA, the CDR3 is TGTGCCAGCAGCTTGACAGGGGCTGGGACCAAAAACATTCAGTACTTC. Combining the CDR3 with reference TRBV5-6 and TRBJ2-4 gives the whole variable domain DAGVTQSPTHLIKTRGQQVTLRCSPKSGHDTVSWYQQALGQGPQFIFQYYEEEERQRGNFPDRFSGHQFPNYSSELNVNALLLGDSALYLCASSLTGAGTKNIQYFGAGTRLSVL.